The 22 T cell receptor beta chains given below trace back to one sample, sequenced in a study of cytomegalovirus exposure and HLA in healthy donors. PCR amplification relied on 60 Vbeta primers (plus 13 Jbeta primers). Sequenced by immunoSEQ multiplex PCR; TCRdb stores in-frame clones only, minus some. The sample includes under 120,000 clones, 70% of them seen just once. Sequences were obtained from PBMCs. The receptors were sampled from a man aged 35-49 years in good health and CMV-seropositive.

This clone was counted at least ten times. The CDR3 DNA reads TGTGCCAGCAGTTTAAGCGGGAGGGCCCCTAGTAACGAGCAGTACGTC. The encoded protein is CASSLSGRAPSNEQYV. The J gene is TRBJ2-7, the V gene TRBV27; the match to TRBD2 covers 10 bases. The V gene's germline CDR1 is MNHEY and CDR2 SMNVEV (reference sequence). V trimming: 2 bases; J trimming: 5 bases; junction bases outside the gene matches: 9. The CDR3 length is 16 residues.

The chain recombines TRBV5-3 with TRBJ2-2; 7 bases align to TRBD1. TRBV5-3 is marked as an open reading frame, function uncertain. The trim removed 4 bases at V and 0 bases at J, leaving 12 bases unmatched. The CDR3 is made up of 18 amino acids. CDR3 sequence (DNA): TGTGCCAGAAGCCCAGACAGGGTTCCCCTCTCGAACACCGGGGAGCTGTTTTTT. This encodes CARSPDRVPLSNTGELFF.

V is TRBV5-1 and J is TRBJ2-1; D not resolved. CDR1 and CDR2 (germline): SGHRS, YFSETQ. V was pared by 0 bases and J by 3 bases, with 13 bases between. The CDR3 has 16 residues. CDR3 residues: CASSLAILTFYNEQFF. As DNA, the CDR3 is TGCGCCAGCAGCTTGGCTATTTTGACTTTCTACAATGAGCAGTTCTTC. Drawing the rest from reference TRBV5-1 and TRBJ2-1, the complete variable domain is KAGVTQTPRYLIKTRGQQVTLSCSPISGHRSVSWYQQTPGQGLQFLFEYFSETQRNKGNFPGRFSGRQFSNSRSEMNVSTLELGDSALYLCASSLAILTFYNEQFFGPGTRLTVL.

The chain uses TRBV9 and TRBJ2-2, with a tentative D call TRBD1 (5 bases). Germline V gene sequence: CDR1 SGDLS, CDR2 YYNGEE. The length of the CDR3 is 17 residues. Between the trimmed V and J ends, which lost 0 bases and 0 bases, there was a span of 12 bases. DNA of the CDR3: TGTGCCAGCAGCGTAGTCGGAGTGGACACGAACACCGGGGAGCTGTTTTTT. Translated, it gives CASSVVGVDTNTGELFF.

The sample holds one count of this clone. The chain carries TRBV6-1 and TRBJ2-7; 12 nucleotides line up with TRBD2. Trimming took 7 bases from V and 7 from J; bases not matched to a gene: 11. CDR1 and CDR2 (germline): MNHNS, SASEGT. This CDR3 spans 15 amino acids. CDR3 sequence (DNA): TGTGCCAGCACCTCGCTAGCGGGAGGGCCGCGGGAGCAGTACTTC. Translation: CASTSLAGGPREQYF.

V usage is TRBV5-1 and J usage is TRBJ1-2, with D possibly being TRBD1 (6 bases). V was pared by 4 bases and J by 1 base, with 11 bases between. This CDR3 has 14 amino acids. Per the germline V gene, CDR1 is SGHRS and CDR2 is YFSETQ. The CDR3 DNA reads as TGCGCCAGCAGCCCTGGACAGCTTAACTATGGCTACACCTTC. This codes for CASSPGQLNYGYTF.

This clone has just a few counts. The gene calls are TRBV10-3 and TRBJ2-7, with D perhaps matching TRBD1 (6 bases). This CDR3 has 13 amino acids. Germline assignment: CDR1 ENHRY and CDR2 SYGVKD. The germline V and J ends were trimmed by 2 bases and 6 bases, with 11 bases remaining between them. The CDR3 DNA follows: TGTGCCATCAGTGAGCAGGGGCTCGGCGAGCAGTACGTC. It translates to CAISEQGLGEQYV.

The V and J genes are TRBV6-1 and TRBJ2-7; possibly TRBD1 for D (6 bases). Germline V gene lookup returns CDR1 MNHNS and CDR2 SASEGT. V gave up 2 bases and J gave up 4 bases, with 15 bases separating them. This CDR3 comprises 15 residues. The CDR3 nucleotides read TGTGCCAGCAGTGAAAAGGACAGCCCATCGTACGAGCAGTACTTC. Its protein product is CASSEKDSPSYEQYF.

CDR3: CASNLGTLSTDTQYF. In DNA, the CDR3 is TGTGCCAGCAACCTTGGGACTTTAAGCACAGATACGCAGTATTTT. The chain combines TRBV2 with TRBJ2-3, with D possibly TRBD2 on 6 matching bases. V lost 7 bases, J lost 0 bases, and 14 bases lay in between. This CDR3 spans 15 amino acids. Germline values: CDR1 SNHLY, CDR2 FYNNEI.

The chain has TRBV28 and TRBJ2-3; TRBD1 aligns across 8 bases. The CDR3 consists of 16 residues. V shed 2 bases and J 5 bases; nucleotides not matched to a gene: 9. Per germline, CDR1 MDHEN and CDR2 SYDVKM. The CDR3 loop is CASSLQGASVEDTQYF. In DNA, the CDR3 is TGTGCCAGCAGTTTACAGGGGGCAAGCGTTGAAGATACGCAGTATTTT.

This chain links TRBV7-2 with TRBJ2-3; 7 bases fit TRBD2. The CDR3 length is 17 residues. J gave up 3 bases and V 1 base, and 10 bases lay outside the gene matches. CDR1 is SGHTA, CDR2 FQGNSA, per germline. This CDR3 reads CASSLGDGRRRTDTQYF. The CDR3 DNA follows: TGTGCCAGCAGCTTAGGAGACGGGAGGCGTCGGACAGATACGCAGTATTTT.

This chain's CDR3 is CASSLEEGRDIQYF. CDR3 coding DNA: TGTGCCAGCAGCTTGGAAGAGGGCCGGGACATTCAGTACTTC. V and J are TRBV5-4 and TRBJ2-4, with D maybe TRBD2 (5 bases). The CDR3 extends over 14 amino acids. V was pared by 0 bases and J by 8 bases, with 12 bases between. From germline, CDR1 is SGHNT and CDR2 YYREEE (reference sequence). Full variable domain (outside the CDR3, taken from reference TRBV5-4 and TRBJ2-4): ETGVTQSPTHLIKTRGQQVTLRCSSQSGHNTVSWYQQALGQGPQFIFQYYREEENGRGNFPPRFSGLQFPNYSSELNVNALELDDSALYLCASSLEEGRDIQYFGAGTRLSVL.

This clone has more than one count but fewer than ten. The rearrangement joins TRBV28 to TRBJ2-7, with TRBD2 matching 11 bases. This CDR3 has 16 amino acids. Per the germline V gene, CDR1 is MDHEN and CDR2 is SYDVKM. Losses at the gene ends were 7 bases for V and 7 bases for J; bases not matched to a gene: 15. CDR3 sequence: CASKTSGTPTRSEQYF. DNA of the CDR3: TGTGCCAGCAAGACTAGCGGGACCCCAACCAGGAGTGAGCAGTACTTC. Full variable domain (remainder filled in from reference TRBV28 and TRBJ2-7): DVKVTQSSRYLVKRTGEKVFLECVQDMDHENMFWYRQDPGLGLRLIYFSYDVKMKEKGDIPEGYSVSREKKERFSLILESASTNQTSMYLCASKTSGTPTRSEQYFGPGTRLTVT.

The rearrangement joins TRBV14 to TRBJ2-3, with 13 bases matching TRBD2. This CDR3 contains 17 residues. The germline V gene has CDR1 SGHDN and CDR2 FVKESK. The J segment lost 0 bases and the V segment lost 4 bases, leaving 4 bases of the junction unmatched. CDR3 loop: CASSPLAGGTSTDTQYF. The CDR3 DNA reads as TGTGCCAGCAGCCCACTAGCGGGAGGGACTAGCACAGATACGCAGTATTTT.

The chain links TRBV5-1 to TRBJ2-2; D is perhaps TRBD1 (5 bases). CDR1 is SGHRS, CDR2 YFSETQ, per germline. The CDR3 is made up of 13 amino acids. V dropped 3 bases and J dropped 6 bases, with 9 bases sitting between them. CDR3 coding DNA: TGCGCCAGCAGCTGGCAGGGATCCGGGGAGCTGTTTTTT. This sequence encodes CASSWQGSGELFF.

The V call is TRBV7-9, the J call TRBJ1-1; 7 bases agree with TRBD1. V shed 5 bases and J 3 bases; nucleotides not matched to a gene: 6. The CDR3 length is 14 residues. CDR1 and CDR2 (germline): SEHNR, FQNEAQ (reference sequence). The CDR3, as DNA: TGTGCCAGCAGCGAGCAGGGGGTACACACTGAAGCTTTCTTT. It encodes CASSEQGVHTEAFF.

J is TRBJ1-4 and V is TRBV7-2; 7 bases map to TRBD1. Trimming took 2 bases from V and 7 from J; bases not matched to a gene: 7. CDR3 length: 15 amino acids. Germline V gene sequence: CDR1 SGHTA, CDR2 FQGNSA. CDR3 nucleotides: TGTGCCAGCAGCTTAAGCCGGGACAGAGGTGAAAAACTGTTTTTT. Translating gives CASSLSRDRGEKLFF.

The chain recombines TRBV5-1 with TRBJ2-3, with a possible D match to TRBD1 (6 bases). V was trimmed by 6 bases and J by 4 bases, leaving 9 bases between them. This CDR3 is 12 amino acids long. Germline V lookup: CDR1 SGHRS, CDR2 YFSETQ. The CDR3, as DNA: TGCGCCAGCAAAAAGGGGGCAGATACGCAGTATTTT. Amino acid sequence: CASKKGADTQYF.

The V gene is TRBV27, the J gene TRBJ2-5; 7 bases are a match to TRBD1. CDR3 size: 15 residues. CDR1 MNHEY and CDR2 SMNVEV come from the germline V gene (reference sequence). Losses at the gene ends were 0 bases for V and 5 bases for J; bases not matched to a gene: 6. The CDR3 loop reads CASSLSGTVWETQYF. In DNA form, the CDR3 reads TGTGCCAGCAGTTTATCGGGGACAGTTTGGGAGACCCAGTACTTC.

The chain is built from TRBV27 and TRBJ2-5; D is perhaps TRBD1 (6 bases). Germline-derived CDR1 and CDR2 are MNHEY and SMNVEV (reference sequence). Trimming pared 5 bases from V and 3 bases from J, leaving 10 bases between. The CDR3 has 13 residues. In DNA form, the CDR3 reads TGTGCCAGCAGTCTCTACAGGGAAGAGACCCAGTACTTC. It encodes CASSLYREETQYF.

V gene TRBV19 combines with J gene TRBJ1-1; no firm D call. Germline V lookup: CDR1 LNHDA, CDR2 SQIVND (reference sequence). This CDR3 has 15 amino acids. The V gene lost 1 base and the J gene lost 3 bases, with 12 bases spanning the gap. The chain's CDR3 is CASSIVAALHTEAFF. The CDR3 region has the DNA TGTGCCAGTAGTATAGTCGCGGCTCTACACACTGAAGCTTTCTTT. Supplemented by reference TRBV19 and TRBJ1-1, the full variable domain reads DGGITQSPKYLFRKEGQNVTLSCEQNLNHDAMYWYRQDPGQGLRLIYYSQIVNDFQKGDIAEGYSVSREKKESFPLTVTSAQKNPTAFYLCASSIVAALHTEAFFGQGTRLTVV.

V and J are TRBV19 and TRBJ2-3; TRBD2 matches 7 bases. Germline V lookup: CDR1 LNHDA, CDR2 SQIVND (reference sequence). Trimming took 9 bases from V and 6 from J; bases not matched to a gene: 12. The CDR3 has 14 amino acids. In DNA, the CDR3 is TGTGCCAGCCAGCGGGGAAGAGATGTTGATACGCAGTATTTT. As protein: CASQRGRDVDTQYF.